Sequencing of this TCR beta chain was carried out in a study of T cells in tumors after PD-1 blockade. On the study more broadly: No patient had prior checkpoint blockade, systemic immunosuppression, or radiotherapy within 4 weeks. Blood samples averaged about 110,000 templates (range roughly 24,000-280,000) and roughly 37,000 unique clonotypes. During anti-PD-1 treatment, some patients continued daily vismodegib 150 mg.

With V trimmed by 5 bases and J by 6 bases, 17 bases remained unmatched. CDR1 is MGHRA, CDR2 YSYEKL, per germline. The CDR3 covers 19 residues. To note about this clone: Its antigen remains unidentified.

Assay: immunoSEQ multiplex PCR; the TCRdb copy retains only in-frame clones and omits some. Among 20,000 to 25,000 clones listed, just under 80% were seen once. Regarding the study as a whole: Peripheral recruitment is suggested, as some novel exhausted tumor clones were in pre-treatment blood.

The source of this sequence is a human donor with basal cell carcinoma. V usage is TRBV4-1 and J usage is TRBJ2-1; 12 bases align to TRBD2. The sample in question was PBMCs, obtained before anti-PD-1 treatment. CDR3 sequence reads: CASSIGPGLAGRRGNEQFF. The CDR3 bases are TGCGCCAGCAGCATTGGCCCCGGACTAGCGGGACGACGGGGCAATGAGCAGTTCTTC.